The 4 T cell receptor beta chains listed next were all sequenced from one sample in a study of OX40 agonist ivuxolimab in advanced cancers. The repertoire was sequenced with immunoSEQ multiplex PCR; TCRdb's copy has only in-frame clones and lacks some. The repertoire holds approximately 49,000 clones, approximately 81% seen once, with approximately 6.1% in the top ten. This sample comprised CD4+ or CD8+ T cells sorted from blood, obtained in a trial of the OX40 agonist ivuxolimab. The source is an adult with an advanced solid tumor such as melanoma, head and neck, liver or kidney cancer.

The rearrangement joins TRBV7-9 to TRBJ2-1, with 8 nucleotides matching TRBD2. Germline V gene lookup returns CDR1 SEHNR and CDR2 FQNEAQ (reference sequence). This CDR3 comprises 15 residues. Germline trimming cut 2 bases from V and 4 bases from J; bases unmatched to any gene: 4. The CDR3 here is CASSLSGGGYNEQFF. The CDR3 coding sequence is TGTGCCAGCAGCTTAAGCGGGGGCGGATACAATGAGCAGTTCTTC.

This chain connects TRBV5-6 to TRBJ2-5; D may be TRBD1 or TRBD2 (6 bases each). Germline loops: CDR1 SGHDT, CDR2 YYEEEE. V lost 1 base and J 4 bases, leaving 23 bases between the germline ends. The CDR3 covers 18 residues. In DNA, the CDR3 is TGTGCCAGCAGCTTGCTGGGGGTAGGATCCGAGGGGGGAGAGACCCAGTACTTC. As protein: CASSLLGVGSEGGETQYF.

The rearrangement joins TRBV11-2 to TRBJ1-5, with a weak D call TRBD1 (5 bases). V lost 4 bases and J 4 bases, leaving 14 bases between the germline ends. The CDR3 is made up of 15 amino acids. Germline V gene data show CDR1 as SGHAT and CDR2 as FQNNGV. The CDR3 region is CASSYDYGGNQPQHF. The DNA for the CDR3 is TGTGCCAGCAGCTACGACTATGGGGGGAATCAGCCCCAGCATTTT.

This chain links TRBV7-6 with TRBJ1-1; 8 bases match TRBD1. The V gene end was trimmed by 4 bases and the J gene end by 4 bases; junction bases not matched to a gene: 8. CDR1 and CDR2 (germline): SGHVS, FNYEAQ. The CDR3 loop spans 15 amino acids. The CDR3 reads CASSSGQGPGTEAFF. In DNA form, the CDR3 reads TGTGCCAGCAGCTCCGGACAGGGTCCGGGCACTGAAGCTTTCTTT.